The clone carrying this T cell receptor beta chain was observed at least ten times. As for time point: pre-sensitization, week 0. Treatment indicated: therapeutic diphenylcyclopropenone sensitization with weekly scalp DPC. The library tagged each cDNA molecule with unique molecular identifiers. TCRdb re-analysed the RACE reads in MiXCR, keeping a single row per CDR3 protein. Among some 74,000 distinct CDR3 sequences listed, 14% were seen once. The germline V gene has CDR1 SQVTM and CDR2 ANQGSEA. The CDR3 loop spans 12 amino acids. The ends were cut back, 4 bases at V and 4 bases at J, with 10 bases in the middle. The data derive from a study of human T cells and chemical hapten exposure. Background on the study: Application of 0.01% DPC to the upper back was done by patch test, with a reading at 6 days.

The source of this sequence is a woman aged 45 to 65 with alopecia areata. Some clones in this sample may be carry-over from other donors' samples. This chain uses TRBV29-1 with TRBJ2-5; D possibly corresponds to TRBD1 (6 bases). Sample: whole blood, taken in connection with sensitization to the hapten diphenylcyclopropenone (DPC). For the CDR3, the DNA is TGCAGCGTTGCTCGAGGGGGAGAGACCCAGTACTTC. Protein: CSVARGGETQYF. Variable domain in full (rest from reference TRBV29-1 and TRBJ2-5): SAVISQKPSRDICQRGTSLTIQCQVDSQVTMMFWYRQQPGQSLTLIATANQGSEATYESGFVIDKFPISRPNLTFSTLTVSNMSPEDSSIYLCSVARGGETQYFGPGTRLLVL.